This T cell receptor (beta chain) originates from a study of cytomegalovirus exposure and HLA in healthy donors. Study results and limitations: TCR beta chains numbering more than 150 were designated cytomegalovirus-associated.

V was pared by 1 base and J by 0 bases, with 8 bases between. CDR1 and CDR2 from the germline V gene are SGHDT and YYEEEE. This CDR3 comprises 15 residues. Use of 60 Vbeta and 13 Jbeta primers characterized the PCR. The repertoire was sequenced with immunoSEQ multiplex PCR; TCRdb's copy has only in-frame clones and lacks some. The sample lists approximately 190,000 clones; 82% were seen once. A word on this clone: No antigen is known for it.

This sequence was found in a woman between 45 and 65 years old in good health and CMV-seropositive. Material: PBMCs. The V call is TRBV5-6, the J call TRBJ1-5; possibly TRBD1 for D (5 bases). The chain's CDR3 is CASSLQGDSNQPQHF. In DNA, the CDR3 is TGTGCCAGCAGCTTGCAGGGCGATAGCAATCAGCCCCAGCATTTT.